This T cell receptor beta chain is from a study of regulatory T cells in long-lasting Graves disease. Through Arm-PCR of CDR3 regions and iRepertoire HTBI primers, TCR beta libraries were built. TCRdb fed the multiplex PCR reads into MiXCR, producing one record per CDR3 protein. The sample lists 360,000 or so distinct CDR3 sequences; roughly a sixth were seen once. Time point defined: newly diagnosed GD, antithyroid drugs for less than 3 months. RNA from PBMCs was the source of the TCR library. The CDR3 totals 12 residues. Germline CDR1 is LGHDT and CDR2 is YNNKEL (reference sequence). The V and J ends lost 0 bases and 13 bases respectively, with 12 bases between them. This clonotype was recorded at least ten times. The sample also formed part of further work on T cells in Graves' hyperthyroidism and ophthalmopathy.

The starting material was peripheral blood mononuclear cells (PBMCs), obtained at new diagnosis, from a patient treated with antithyroid drugs. The chain employs TRBV3-1 and TRBJ1-2, with D uncertain. The clonotype originates from a man in his forties with Graves disease. The CDR3 DNA follows: TGTGCCAGCAGCCAAGAGTTGGGCAGGAGCACCTTC. Protein sequence: CASSQELGRSTF.